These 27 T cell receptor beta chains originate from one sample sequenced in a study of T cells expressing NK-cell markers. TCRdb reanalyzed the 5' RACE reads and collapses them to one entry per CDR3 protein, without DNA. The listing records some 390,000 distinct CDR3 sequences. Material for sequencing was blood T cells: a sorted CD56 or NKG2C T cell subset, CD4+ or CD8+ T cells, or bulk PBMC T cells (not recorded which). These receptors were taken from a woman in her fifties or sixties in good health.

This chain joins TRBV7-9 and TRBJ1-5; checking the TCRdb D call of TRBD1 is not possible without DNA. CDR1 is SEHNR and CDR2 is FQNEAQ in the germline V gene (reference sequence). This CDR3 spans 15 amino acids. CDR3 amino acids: CASSSDRGHRQPQHF.

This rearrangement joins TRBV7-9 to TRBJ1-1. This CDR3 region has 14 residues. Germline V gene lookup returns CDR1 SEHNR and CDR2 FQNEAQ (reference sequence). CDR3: CASSFDGYNVGAFF.

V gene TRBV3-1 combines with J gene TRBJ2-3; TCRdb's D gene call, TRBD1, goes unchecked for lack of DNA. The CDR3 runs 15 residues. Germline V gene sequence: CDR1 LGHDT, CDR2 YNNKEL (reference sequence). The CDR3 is CASSHWTLGPDTQYF.

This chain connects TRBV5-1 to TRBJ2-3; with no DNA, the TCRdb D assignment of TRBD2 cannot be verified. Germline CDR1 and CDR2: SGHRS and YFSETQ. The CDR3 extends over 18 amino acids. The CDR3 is CASSLASGGASSTDTQYF.

The CDR3 sequence: CSVEGPSGQGPNEQFF. The gene calls are TRBV29-1 and TRBJ2-1; the TCRdb D gene call, TRBD1, has no DNA to confirm it. CDR1 SQVTM and CDR2 ANQGSEA come from the germline V gene. CDR3 length: 16 amino acids.

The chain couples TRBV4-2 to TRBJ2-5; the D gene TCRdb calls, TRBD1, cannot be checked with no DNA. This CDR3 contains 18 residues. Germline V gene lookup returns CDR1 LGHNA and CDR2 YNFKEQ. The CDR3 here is CASSLRVGTADFQETQYF.

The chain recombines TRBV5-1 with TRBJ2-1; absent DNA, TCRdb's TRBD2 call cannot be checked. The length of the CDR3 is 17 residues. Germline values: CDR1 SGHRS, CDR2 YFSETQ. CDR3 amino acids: CASSVLRGGLAANEQFF.

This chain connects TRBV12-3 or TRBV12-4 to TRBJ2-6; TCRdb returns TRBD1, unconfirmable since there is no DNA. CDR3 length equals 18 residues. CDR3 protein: CASSPGQGYTEGANVLTF.

CDR3 amino acids: CATSRGLAGFVEQFF. V and J are TRBV15 and TRBJ2-1; without DNA, the TCRdb call of TRBD2 cannot be checked. Germline V gene lookup returns CDR1 LNHNV and CDR2 YYDKDF (reference sequence). This CDR3 has 15 residues.

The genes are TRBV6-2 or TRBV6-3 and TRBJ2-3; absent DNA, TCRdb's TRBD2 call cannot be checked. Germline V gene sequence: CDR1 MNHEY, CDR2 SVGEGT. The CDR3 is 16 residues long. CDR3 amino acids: CASSYSTREPADTQYF.

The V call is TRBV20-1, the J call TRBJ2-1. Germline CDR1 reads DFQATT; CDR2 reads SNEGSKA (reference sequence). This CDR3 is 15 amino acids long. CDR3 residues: CSAKKIAGGYNEQFF.

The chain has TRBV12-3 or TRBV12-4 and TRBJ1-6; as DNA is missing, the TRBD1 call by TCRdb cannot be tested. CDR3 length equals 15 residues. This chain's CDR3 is CASSLSRVADSPLHF.

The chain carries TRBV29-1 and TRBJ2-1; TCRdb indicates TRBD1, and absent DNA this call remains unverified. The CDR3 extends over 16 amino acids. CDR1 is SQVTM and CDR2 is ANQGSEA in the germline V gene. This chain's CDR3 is CSVLGGGQNSYNEQFF.

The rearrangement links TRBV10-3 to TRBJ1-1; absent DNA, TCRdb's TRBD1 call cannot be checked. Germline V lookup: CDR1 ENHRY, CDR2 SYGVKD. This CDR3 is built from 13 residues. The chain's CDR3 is CAISPGHNTEAFF.

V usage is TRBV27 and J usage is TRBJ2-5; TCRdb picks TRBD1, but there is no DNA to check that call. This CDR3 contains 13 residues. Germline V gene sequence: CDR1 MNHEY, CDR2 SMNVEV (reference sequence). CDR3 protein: CASSLLGGETQYF.

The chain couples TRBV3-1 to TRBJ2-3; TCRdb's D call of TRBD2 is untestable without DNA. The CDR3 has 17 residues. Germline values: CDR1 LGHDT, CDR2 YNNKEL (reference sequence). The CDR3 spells CASSQDILTGAGDTQYF.

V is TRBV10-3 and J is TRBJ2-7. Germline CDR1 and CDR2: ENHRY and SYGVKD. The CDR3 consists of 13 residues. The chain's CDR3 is CAISESDKLQQYF.

CDR3 sequence reads: CASSTTGPNQPQHF. This chain uses TRBV5-6 with TRBJ1-5; TCRdb returns TRBD1, unconfirmable since there is no DNA. The length of the CDR3 is 14 residues. CDR1 and CDR2 (germline): SGHDT, YYEEEE.

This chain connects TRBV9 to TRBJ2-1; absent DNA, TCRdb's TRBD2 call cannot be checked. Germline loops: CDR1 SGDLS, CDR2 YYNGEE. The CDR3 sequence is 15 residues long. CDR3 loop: CASSDPGLPYNEQFF.

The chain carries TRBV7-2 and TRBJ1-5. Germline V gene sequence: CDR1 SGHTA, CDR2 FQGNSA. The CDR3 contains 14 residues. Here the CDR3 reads CASSQVGYNQPQHF.

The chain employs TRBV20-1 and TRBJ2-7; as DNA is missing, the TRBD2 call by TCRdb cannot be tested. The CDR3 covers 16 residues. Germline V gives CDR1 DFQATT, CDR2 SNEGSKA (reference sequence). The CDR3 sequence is CSARDIQGPSTSEQYF.

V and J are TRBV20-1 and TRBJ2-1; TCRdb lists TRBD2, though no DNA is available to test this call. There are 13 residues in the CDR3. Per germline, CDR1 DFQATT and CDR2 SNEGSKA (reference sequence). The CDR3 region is CSASASGYNEQFF.

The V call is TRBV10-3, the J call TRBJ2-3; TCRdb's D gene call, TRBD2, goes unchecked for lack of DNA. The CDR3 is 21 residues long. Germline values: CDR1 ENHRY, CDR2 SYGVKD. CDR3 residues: CAISESGPGLAGGPTADTQYF.

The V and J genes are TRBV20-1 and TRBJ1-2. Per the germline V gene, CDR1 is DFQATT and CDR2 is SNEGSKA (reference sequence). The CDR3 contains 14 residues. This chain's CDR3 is CSARGAGENYGYTF.

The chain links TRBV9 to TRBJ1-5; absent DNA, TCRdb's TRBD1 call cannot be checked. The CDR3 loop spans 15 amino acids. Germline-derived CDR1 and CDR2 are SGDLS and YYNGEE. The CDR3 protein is CASSVEPQGGQPQHF.

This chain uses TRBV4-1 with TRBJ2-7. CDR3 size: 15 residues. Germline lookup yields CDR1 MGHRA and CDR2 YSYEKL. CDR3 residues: CASSPVPSTLNEQYF.

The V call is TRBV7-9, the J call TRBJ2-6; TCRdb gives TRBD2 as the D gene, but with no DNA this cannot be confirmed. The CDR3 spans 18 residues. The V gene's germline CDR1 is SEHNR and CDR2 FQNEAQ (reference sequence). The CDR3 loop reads CASSLEGRSPAGANVLTF.